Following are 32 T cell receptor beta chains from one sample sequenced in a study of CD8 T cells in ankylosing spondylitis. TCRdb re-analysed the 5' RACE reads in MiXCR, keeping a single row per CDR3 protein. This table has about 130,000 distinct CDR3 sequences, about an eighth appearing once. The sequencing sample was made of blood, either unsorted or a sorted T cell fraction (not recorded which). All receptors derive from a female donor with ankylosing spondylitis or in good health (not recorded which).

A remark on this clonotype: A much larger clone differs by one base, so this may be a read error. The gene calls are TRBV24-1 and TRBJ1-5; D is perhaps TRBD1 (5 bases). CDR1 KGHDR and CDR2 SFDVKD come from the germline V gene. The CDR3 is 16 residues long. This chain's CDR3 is CATSDLRPGSNRPQHF. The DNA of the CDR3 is TGTGCCACCAGTGATTTGCGTCCAGGGAGCAATCGGCCCCAGCATTTT.

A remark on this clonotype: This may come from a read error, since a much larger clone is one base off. In DNA, the CDR3 is TGTGTCAGCAGCTTATATGGGCGGGAGGACTACAATGAGCAGTTCTTC. This encodes CVSSLYGREDYNEQFF. The genes are TRBV11-2 and TRBJ2-1; 8 bases agree with TRBD2. This CDR3 contains 16 residues. From germline, CDR1 is SGHAT and CDR2 FQNNGV. Filled out from reference TRBV11-2 and TRBJ2-1, the complete variable domain reads EAGVAQSPRYKIIEKRQSVAFWCNPISGHATLYWYQQILGQGPKLLIQFQNNGVVDDSQLPKDRFSAERLKGVDSTLKIQPAKLEDSAVYLCVSSLYGREDYNEQFFGPGTRLTVL.

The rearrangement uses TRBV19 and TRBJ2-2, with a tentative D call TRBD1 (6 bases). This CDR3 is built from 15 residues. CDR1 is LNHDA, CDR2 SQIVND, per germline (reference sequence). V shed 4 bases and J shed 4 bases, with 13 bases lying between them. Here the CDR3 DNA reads TGTGCCAGTAGTAGGGCTACAGGGACCACCGGGGAGCTGTTTTTT. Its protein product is CASSRATGTTGELFF.

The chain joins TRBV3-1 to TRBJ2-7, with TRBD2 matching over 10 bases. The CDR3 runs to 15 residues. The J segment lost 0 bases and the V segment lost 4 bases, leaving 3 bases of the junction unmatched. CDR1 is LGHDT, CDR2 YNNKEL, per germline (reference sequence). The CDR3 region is CASSPASGSSYEQYF. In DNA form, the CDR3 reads TGTGCCAGCAGCCCAGCTAGCGGGAGCTCCTACGAGCAGTACTTC.

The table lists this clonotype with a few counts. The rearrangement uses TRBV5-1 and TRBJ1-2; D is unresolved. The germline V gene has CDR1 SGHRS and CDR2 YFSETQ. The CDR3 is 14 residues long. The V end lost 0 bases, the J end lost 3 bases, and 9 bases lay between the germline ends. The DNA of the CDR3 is TGCGCCAGCAGCTTGGCGGGAGGCGACTATGGCTACACCTTC. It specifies CASSLAGGDYGYTF. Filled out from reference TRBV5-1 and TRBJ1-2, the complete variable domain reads KAGVTQTPRYLIKTRGQQVTLSCSPISGHRSVSWYQQTPGQGLQFLFEYFSETQRNKGNFPGRFSGRQFSNSRSEMNVSTLELGDSALYLCASSLAGGDYGYTFGSGTRLTVV.

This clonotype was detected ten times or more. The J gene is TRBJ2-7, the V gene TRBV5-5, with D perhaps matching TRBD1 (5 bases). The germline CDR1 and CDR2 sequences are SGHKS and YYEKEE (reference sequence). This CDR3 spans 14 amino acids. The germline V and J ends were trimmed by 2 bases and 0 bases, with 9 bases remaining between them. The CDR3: CASSFRESSYEQYF. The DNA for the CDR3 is TGTGCCAGCAGCTTCAGGGAAAGCTCCTACGAGCAGTACTTC.

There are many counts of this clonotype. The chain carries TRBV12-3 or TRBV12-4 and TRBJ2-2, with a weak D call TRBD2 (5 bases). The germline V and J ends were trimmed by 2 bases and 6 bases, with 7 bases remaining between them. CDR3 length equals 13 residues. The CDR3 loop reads CASSLSGAGELFF. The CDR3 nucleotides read TGTGCCAGCAGTTTAAGCGGAGCCGGGGAGCTGTTTTTT.

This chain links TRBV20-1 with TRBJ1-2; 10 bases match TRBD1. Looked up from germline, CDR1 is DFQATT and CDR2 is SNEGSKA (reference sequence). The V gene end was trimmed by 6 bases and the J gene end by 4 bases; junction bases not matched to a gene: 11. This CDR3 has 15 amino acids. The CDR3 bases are TGCAGTGCCAGCCAGGGAGACAGGGGGCCCTATGGCTACACCTTC. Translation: CSASQGDRGPYGYTF.

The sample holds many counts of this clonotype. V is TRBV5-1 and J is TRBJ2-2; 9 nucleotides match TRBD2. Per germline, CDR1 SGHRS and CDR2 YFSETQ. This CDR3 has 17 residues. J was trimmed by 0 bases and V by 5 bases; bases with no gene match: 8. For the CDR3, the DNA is TGCGCCAGCAGTATTAGCGGGAGTCCAGCGAACACCGGGGAGCTGTTTTTT. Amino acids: CASSISGSPANTGELFF.

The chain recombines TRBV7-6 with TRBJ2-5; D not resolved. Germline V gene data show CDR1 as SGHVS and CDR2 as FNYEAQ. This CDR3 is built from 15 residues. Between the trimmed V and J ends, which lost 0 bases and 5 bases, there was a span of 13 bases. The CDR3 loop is CASSLAVLSVETQYF. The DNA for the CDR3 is TGTGCCAGCAGCTTAGCCGTCCTCTCCGTGGAGACCCAGTACTTC.

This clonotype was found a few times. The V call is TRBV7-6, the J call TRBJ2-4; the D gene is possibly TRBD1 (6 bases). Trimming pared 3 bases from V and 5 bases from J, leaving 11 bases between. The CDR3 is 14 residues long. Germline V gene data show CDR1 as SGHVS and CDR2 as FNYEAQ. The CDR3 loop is CASSFGGQENIQYF. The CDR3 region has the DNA TGTGCCAGCAGCTTTGGGGGACAAGAAAACATTCAGTACTTC.

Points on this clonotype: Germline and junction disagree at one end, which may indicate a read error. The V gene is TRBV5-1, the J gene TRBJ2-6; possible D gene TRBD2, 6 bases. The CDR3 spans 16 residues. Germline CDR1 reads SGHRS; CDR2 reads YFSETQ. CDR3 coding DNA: TGCGCCAGCAGCGCCGACGGGGGTACTGGGGCCAACGGCCTGACTTTC. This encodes CASSADGGTGANGLTF.

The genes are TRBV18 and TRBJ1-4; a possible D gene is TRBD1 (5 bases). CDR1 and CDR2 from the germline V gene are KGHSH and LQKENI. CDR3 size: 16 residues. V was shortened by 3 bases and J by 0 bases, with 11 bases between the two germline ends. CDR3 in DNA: TGTGCCAGCTCACCGGGGACCGTAGCAACTAATGAAAAACTGTTTTTT. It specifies CASSPGTVATNEKLFF.

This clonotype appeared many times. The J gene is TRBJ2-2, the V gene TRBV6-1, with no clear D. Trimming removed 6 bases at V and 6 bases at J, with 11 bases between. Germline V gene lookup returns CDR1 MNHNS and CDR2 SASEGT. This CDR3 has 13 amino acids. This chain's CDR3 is CASSATGSGELFF. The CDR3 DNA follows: TGTGCCAGCAGCGCGACTGGCTCCGGGGAGCTGTTTTTT.

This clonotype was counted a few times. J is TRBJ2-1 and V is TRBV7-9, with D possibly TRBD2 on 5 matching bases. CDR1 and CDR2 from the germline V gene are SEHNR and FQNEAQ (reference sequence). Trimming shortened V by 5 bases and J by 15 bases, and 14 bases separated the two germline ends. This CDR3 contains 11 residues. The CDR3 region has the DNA TGTGCCAGCAGCCTAGAAGGGAGCCCGTTCTTC. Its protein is CASSLEGSPFF.

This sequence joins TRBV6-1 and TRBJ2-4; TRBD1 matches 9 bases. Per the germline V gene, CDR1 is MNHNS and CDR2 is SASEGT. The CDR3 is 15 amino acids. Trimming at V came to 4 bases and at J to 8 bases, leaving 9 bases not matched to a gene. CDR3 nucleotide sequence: TGTGCCAGCAGTGCGGGACAGGGAAGAGGAGACATTCAGTACTTC. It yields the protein CASSAGQGRGDIQYF.

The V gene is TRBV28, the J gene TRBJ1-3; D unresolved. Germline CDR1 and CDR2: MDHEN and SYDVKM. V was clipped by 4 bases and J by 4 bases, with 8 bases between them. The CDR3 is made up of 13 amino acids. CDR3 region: CASSYERGNTIYF. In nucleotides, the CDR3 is TGTGCCAGCAGTTACGAGAGAGGAAACACCATATATTTT. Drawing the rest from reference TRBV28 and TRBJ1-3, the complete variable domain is DVKVTQSSRYLVKRTGEKVFLECVQDMDHENMFWYRQDPGLGLRLIYFSYDVKMKEKGDIPEGYSVSREKKERFSLILESASTNQTSMYLCASSYERGNTIYFGEGSWLTVV.

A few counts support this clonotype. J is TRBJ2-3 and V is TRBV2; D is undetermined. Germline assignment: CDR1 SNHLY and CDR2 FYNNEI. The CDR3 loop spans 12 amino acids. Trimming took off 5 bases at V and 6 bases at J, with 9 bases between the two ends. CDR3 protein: CASSRAMDTQYF. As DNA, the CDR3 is TGTGCCAGCAGTCGGGCGATGGATACGCAGTATTTT.

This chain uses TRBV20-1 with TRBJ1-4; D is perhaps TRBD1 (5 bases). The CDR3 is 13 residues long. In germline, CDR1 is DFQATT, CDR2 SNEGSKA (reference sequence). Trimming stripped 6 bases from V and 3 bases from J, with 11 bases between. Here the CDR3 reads CSAWTPANEKLFF. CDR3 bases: TGCAGTGCCTGGACACCGGCTAATGAAAAACTGTTTTTT.

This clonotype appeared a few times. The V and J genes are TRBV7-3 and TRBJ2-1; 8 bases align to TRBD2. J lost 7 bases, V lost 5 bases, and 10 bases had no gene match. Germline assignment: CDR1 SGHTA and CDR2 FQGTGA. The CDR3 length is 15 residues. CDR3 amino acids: CASSPLTSVGNEQFF. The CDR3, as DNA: TGTGCCAGCAGCCCCCTGACTAGCGTAGGGAATGAGCAGTTCTTC.

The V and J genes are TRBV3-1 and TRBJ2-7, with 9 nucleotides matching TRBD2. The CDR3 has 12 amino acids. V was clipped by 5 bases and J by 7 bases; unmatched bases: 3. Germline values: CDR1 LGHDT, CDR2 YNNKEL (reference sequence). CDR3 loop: CASSKLAGEQYF. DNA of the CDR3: TGTGCCAGCAGCAAACTAGCGGGTGAGCAGTACTTC.

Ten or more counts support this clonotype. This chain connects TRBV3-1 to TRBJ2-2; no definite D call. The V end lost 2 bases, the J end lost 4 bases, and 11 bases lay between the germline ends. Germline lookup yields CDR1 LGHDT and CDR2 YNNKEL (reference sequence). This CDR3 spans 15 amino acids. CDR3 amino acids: CASSQLRTGTGELFF. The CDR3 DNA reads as TGTGCCAGCAGCCAACTACGGACGGGCACCGGGGAGCTGTTTTTT.

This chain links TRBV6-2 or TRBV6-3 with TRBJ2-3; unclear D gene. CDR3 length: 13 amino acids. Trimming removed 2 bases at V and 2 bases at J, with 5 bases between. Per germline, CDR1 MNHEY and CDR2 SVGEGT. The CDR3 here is CASSYPSTDTQYF. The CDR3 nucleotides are TGTGCCAGCAGTTACCCATCCACAGATACGCAGTATTTT.

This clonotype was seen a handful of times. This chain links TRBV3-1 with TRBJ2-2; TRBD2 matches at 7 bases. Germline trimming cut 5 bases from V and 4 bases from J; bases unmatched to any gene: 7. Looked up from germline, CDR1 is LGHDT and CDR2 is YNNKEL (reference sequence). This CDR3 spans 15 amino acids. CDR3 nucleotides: TGTGCCAGCAGCTCGCTAACGGGGGGCACCGGGGAGCTGTTTTTT. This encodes CASSSLTGGTGELFF.

In DNA form, the CDR3 reads TGTGCCAGCAGTGACACATTGACTTTGCGCAATCAGCCCCAGCATTTT. Its translation: CASSDTLTLRNQPQHF. V usage is TRBV2 and J usage is TRBJ1-5; D remains ambiguous. The CDR3 has 16 amino acids. CDR1 and CDR2 (germline): SNHLY, FYNNEI. The V gene lost 3 bases and the J gene lost 2 bases, with 14 bases spanning the gap.

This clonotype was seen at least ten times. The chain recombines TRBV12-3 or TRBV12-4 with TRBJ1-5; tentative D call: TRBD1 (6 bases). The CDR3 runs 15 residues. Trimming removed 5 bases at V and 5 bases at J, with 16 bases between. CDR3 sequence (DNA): TGTGCCAGCAGTCACAGGGAAACGGGATATCAGCCCCAGCATTTT. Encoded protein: CASSHRETGYQPQHF.

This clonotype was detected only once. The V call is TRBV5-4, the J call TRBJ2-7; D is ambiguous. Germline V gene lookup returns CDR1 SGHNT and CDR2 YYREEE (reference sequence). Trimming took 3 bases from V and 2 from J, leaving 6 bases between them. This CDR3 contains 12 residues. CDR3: CASSYSAYEQYF. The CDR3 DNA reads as TGTGCCAGCAGCTACAGCGCCTACGAGCAGTACTTC.

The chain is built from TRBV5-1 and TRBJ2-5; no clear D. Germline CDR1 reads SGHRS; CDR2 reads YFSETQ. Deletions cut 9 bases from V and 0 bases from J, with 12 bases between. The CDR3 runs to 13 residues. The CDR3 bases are TGCGCCACTAAAAGGTCCAACCAAGAGACCCAGTACTTC. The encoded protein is CATKRSNQETQYF.

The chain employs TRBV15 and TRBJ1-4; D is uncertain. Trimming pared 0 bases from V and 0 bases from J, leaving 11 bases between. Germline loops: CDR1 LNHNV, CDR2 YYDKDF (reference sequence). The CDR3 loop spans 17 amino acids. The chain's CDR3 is CATSRDFNGATNEKLFF. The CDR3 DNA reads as TGTGCCACCAGCAGAGATTTTAACGGTGCAACTAATGAAAAACTGTTTTTT.

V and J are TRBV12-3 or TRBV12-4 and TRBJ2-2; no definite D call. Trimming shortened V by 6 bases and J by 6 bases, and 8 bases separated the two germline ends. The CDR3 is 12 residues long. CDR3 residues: CASSPAPGELFF. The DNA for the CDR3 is TGTGCCAGCAGCCCGGCGCCCGGGGAGCTGTTTTTT.

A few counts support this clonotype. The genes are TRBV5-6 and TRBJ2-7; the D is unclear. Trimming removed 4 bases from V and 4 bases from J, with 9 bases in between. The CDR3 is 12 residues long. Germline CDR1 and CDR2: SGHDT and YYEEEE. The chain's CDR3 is CASSLTTYEQYF. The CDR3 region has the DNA TGTGCCAGCAGCCTTACAACGTACGAGCAGTACTTC.

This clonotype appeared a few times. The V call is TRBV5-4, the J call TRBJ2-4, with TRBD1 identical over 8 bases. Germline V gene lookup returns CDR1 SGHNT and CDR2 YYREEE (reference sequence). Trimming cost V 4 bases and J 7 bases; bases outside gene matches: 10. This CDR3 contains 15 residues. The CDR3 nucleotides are TGTGCCAGCAGCAAGACAGGGGACCAAGGGAACATTCAGTACTTC. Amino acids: CASSKTGDQGNIQYF. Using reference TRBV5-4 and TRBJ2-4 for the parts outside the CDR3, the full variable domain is ETGVTQSPTHLIKTRGQQVTLRCSSQSGHNTVSWYQQALGQGPQFIFQYYREEENGRGNFPPRFSGLQFPNYSSELNVNALELDDSALYLCASSKTGDQGNIQYFGAGTRLSVL.